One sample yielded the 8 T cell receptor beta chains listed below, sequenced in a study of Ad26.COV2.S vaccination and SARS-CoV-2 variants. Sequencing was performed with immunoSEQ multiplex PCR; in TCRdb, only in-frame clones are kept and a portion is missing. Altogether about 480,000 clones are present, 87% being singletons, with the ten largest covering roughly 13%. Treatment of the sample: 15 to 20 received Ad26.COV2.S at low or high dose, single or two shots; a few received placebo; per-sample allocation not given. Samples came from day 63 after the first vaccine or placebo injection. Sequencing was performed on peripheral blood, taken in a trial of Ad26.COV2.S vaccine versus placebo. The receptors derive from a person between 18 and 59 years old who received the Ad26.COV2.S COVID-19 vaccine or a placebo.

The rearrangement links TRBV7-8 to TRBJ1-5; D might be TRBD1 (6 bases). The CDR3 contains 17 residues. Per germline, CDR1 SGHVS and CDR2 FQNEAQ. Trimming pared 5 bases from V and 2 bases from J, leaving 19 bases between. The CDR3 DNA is TGTGCCAGCAGCCCAACGATGGACAGCACCCGCAATCAGCCCCAGCATTTT. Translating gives CASSPTMDSTRNQPQHF.

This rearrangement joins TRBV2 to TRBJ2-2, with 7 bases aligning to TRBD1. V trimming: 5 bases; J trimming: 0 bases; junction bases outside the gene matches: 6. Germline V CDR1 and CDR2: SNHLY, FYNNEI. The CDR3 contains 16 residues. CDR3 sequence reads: CASSHPGQTNTGELFF. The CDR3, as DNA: TGTGCCAGCAGTCATCCGGGACAGACGAACACCGGGGAGCTGTTTTTT.

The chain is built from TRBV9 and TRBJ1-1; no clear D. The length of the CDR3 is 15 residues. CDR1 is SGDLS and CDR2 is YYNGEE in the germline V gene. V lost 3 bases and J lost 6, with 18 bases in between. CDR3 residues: CASSDKDGLFSEAFF. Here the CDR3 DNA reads TGTGCCAGCAGCGATAAGGACGGCCTTTTTTCTGAAGCTTTCTTT.

As DNA, the CDR3 is TGTGCCAGCAGCCAAGGCCAGGCTGTGCGGGGCTACACCTTC. It encodes CASSQGQAVRGYTF. The V call is TRBV3-1 (or the pseudogene TRBV3-2), the J call TRBJ1-2; D gene ambiguous. Germline CDR1 reads LGHDT; CDR2 reads YNNKEL (reference sequence). The CDR3 totals 14 residues. V was clipped by 1 base and J by 8 bases, with 14 bases between them.

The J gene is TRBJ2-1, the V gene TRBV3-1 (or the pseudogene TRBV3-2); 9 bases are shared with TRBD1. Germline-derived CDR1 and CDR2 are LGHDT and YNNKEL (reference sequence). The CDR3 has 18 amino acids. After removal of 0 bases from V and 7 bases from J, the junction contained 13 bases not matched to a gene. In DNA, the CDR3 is TGTGCCAGCAGCCAAGATCTTCACGGGACAGGGAGCGGGAATGAGCAGTTCTTC. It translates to CASSQDLHGTGSGNEQFF.

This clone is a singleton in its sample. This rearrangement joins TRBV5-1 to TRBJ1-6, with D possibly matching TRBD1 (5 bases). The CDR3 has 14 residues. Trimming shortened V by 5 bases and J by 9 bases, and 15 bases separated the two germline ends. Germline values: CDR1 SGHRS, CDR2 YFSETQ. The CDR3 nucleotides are TGCGCCAGCAGAACTCGGGGTGGGGGTTCACCCCTCCACTTT. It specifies CASRTRGGGSPLHF.

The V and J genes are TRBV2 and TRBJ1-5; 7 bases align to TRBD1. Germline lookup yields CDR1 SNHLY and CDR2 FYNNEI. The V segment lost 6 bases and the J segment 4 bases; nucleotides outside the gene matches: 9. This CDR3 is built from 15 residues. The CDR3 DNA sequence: TGTGCCAGCAGCCTAGGACAGGTGGTGAATCAGCCCCAGCATTTT. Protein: CASSLGQVVNQPQHF. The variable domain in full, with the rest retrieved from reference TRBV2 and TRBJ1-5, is EPEVTQTPSHQVTQMGQEVILRCVPISNHLYFYWYRQILGQKVEFLVSFYNNEISEKSEIFDDQFSVERPDGSNFTLKIRSTKLEDSAMYFCASSLGQVVNQPQHFGDGTRLSIL.

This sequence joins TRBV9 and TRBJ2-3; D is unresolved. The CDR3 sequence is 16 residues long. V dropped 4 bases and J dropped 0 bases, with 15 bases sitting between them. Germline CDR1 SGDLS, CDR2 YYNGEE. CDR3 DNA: TGTGCCAGCAGCCCCGAGTTCGACCCTAGCACAGATACGCAGTATTTT. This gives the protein CASSPEFDPSTDTQYF.